A selection of T cell receptor beta chains follows, all from one sample in a study of shared clonotypes between healthy human individuals. Profiling relied on immunoSEQ multiplex PCR, and the TCRdb table lists in-frame clones only, not all of them. The top ten hold 0.3% to 0.45% of the sample, which has 2 million to 2.5 million clones, 85% to 95% seen once. Specimen: naive CD4+ T cells from PBMCs. The receptors here all came from a man younger than 35 in good health. Some clones in this sample may be carry-over from other donors' samples. Each CDR3 is given with its conserved first and last residue. The D gene is left open where the match is weak. Clone size is not always given. Where it is, it says once, few, many or a class for expanded clones.

clone_size: -
j_call: TRBJ2-5
d_call: TRBD2
v_call: TRBV2
cdr3_nt: TGTGCCAGCAGTGACGGACTAGCGCGCCAAGAGACCCAGTACTTC
cdr3_aa: CASSDGLARQETQYF

clone_size: -
j_call: TRBJ2-1
d_call: -
v_call: TRBV4-2
cdr3_nt: TGTGCCAGCAGCCAAGAAGTCGGGAAAGGTAATGAGCAGTTCTTC
cdr3_aa: CASSQEVGKGNEQFF

clone_size: -
j_call: TRBJ2-1
d_call: -
v_call: TRBV15
cdr3_nt: TGTGCCACCAGCAGAGCGGGTAATGAGCAGTTCTTC
cdr3_aa: CATSRAGNEQFF

clone_size: -
j_call: TRBJ1-3
d_call: -
v_call: TRBV30
cdr3_nt: TGTGCCTGGAGTGAGGGAGTCGGAAACACCATATATTTT
cdr3_aa: CAWSEGVGNTIYF

clone_size: -
j_call: TRBJ1-2
d_call: -
v_call: TRBV6-5
cdr3_nt: TGTGCCAGCAGGGCTGGAGACTATGGCTACACCTTC
cdr3_aa: CASRAGDYGYTF

clone_size: -
j_call: TRBJ2-7
d_call: TRBD1
v_call: TRBV4-2
cdr3_nt: TGTGCCAGCAGCCACGTAGAGGGACAGCCCCAACACGAGCAGTACTTC
cdr3_aa: CASSHVEGQPQHEQYF

clone_size: -
j_call: TRBJ2-1
d_call: -
v_call: TRBV29-1
cdr3_nt: TGCAGCGCTCGGACTCAAGGCTATGAGCAGTTCTTC
cdr3_aa: CSARTQGYEQFF

clone_size: -
j_call: TRBJ2-1
d_call: -
v_call: TRBV7-9
cdr3_nt: TGTGCCAGCAGCGGGCGGGGAAACTCCTACAATGAGCAGTTCTTC
cdr3_aa: CASSGRGNSYNEQFF

clone_size: -
j_call: TRBJ2-1
d_call: -
v_call: TRBV6-1
cdr3_nt: TGTGCCAGCAGTGAAGTTGCGGGCACCTACAATGAGCAGTTCTTC
cdr3_aa: CASSEVAGTYNEQFF

clone_size: -
j_call: TRBJ1-2
d_call: -
v_call: TRBV6-1
cdr3_nt: TGTGCCAGCAGTACGCTTGGCGGCTACACCTTC
cdr3_aa: CASSTLGGYTF

clone_size: -
j_call: TRBJ2-7
d_call: TRBD2
v_call: TRBV18
cdr3_nt: TGTGCCAGCTCAGGGGGACTAGCGGGGATGAATGAGCAGTACTTC
cdr3_aa: CASSGGLAGMNEQYF

clone_size: -
j_call: TRBJ2-1
d_call: -
v_call: TRBV7-8
cdr3_nt: TGTGCCAGCAGCCCTACGGCCTACAATGAGCAGTTCTTC
cdr3_aa: CASSPTAYNEQFF

clone_size: few
j_call: TRBJ1-4
d_call: -
v_call: TRBV30
cdr3_nt: TGTGCCTGGAGTGAGGGGACTAATGAAAAACTGTTTTTT
cdr3_aa: CAWSEGTNEKLFF

clone_size: -
j_call: TRBJ2-1
d_call: TRBD2
v_call: TRBV7-2
cdr3_nt: TGTGCCAGCAGCCTTAGACTAGCGGGCCTCGGTCTCTACAATGAGCAGTTCTTC
cdr3_aa: CASSLRLAGLGLYNEQFF

clone_size: -
j_call: TRBJ1-5
d_call: -
v_call: TRBV27
cdr3_nt: TGTGCCAGCAGTTTAGTCGGGGAGCAGCCCCAGCATTTT
cdr3_aa: CASSLVGEQPQHF

clone_size: -
j_call: TRBJ1-1
d_call: -
v_call: TRBV30
cdr3_nt: TGTGCCTGGTACAAATCGGGATATAACACTGAAGCTTTCTTT
cdr3_aa: CAWYKSGYNTEAFF

clone_size: -
j_call: TRBJ2-1
d_call: TRBD2
v_call: TRBV23-1
cdr3_nt: TGCGCGACTCTGTTTAAGCGGGAGTCAATCAATGAGCAGTTCTTC
cdr3_aa: CATLFKRESINEQFF

clone_size: -
j_call: TRBJ1-1
d_call: -
v_call: TRBV7-2
cdr3_nt: TGTGCCAGCAGCTCCAGACAGGCGAACACTGAAGCTTTCTTT
cdr3_aa: CASSSRQANTEAFF

clone_size: once
j_call: TRBJ1-2
d_call: -
v_call: TRBV7-9
cdr3_nt: TGTGCCAGCAGCTTAGAGGTCTTAAGGGGATTCAGTGGCTACACCTTC
cdr3_aa: CASSLEVLRGFSGYTF

clone_size: -
j_call: TRBJ1-5
d_call: TRBD1
v_call: TRBV5-1
cdr3_nt: TGCGCCAGCAGCGAAGACGATTGGGACAGGGGGATGCCCCAGCATTTT
cdr3_aa: CASSEDDWDRGMPQHF

clone_size: -
j_call: TRBJ2-5
d_call: TRBD1
v_call: TRBV6-1
cdr3_nt: TGTGCCAGCAGTTCAGAACAGGGGCAAGGCGTGACCCAGTACTTC
cdr3_aa: CASSSEQGQGVTQYF

clone_size: -
j_call: TRBJ2-1
d_call: -
v_call: TRBV19
cdr3_nt: TGTGCCAGTAGTACACAGGGCCACTCCTACAATGAGCAGTTCTTC
cdr3_aa: CASSTQGHSYNEQFF

clone_size: -
j_call: TRBJ2-7
d_call: TRBD2
v_call: TRBV7-2
cdr3_nt: TGTGCCAGCAGCCCCCGGACTAGCGGGAGACGCTTGGACTACGAGCAGTACTTC
cdr3_aa: CASSPRTSGRRLDYEQYF

clone_size: -
j_call: TRBJ2-4
d_call: TRBD1
v_call: TRBV18
cdr3_nt: TGTGCCAGCTCACTTTTACAGGGGGAATTAGCCAAAAACATTCAGTACTTC
cdr3_aa: CASSLLQGELAKNIQYF

clone_size: -
j_call: TRBJ1-3
d_call: -
v_call: TRBV7-2
cdr3_nt: TGTGCCAGCAGCTTTATGGACGGAAACACCATATATTTT
cdr3_aa: CASSFMDGNTIYF

clone_size: -
j_call: TRBJ2-1
d_call: TRBD2
v_call: TRBV11-3
cdr3_nt: TGTGCCAGCAGCGCACTAGCGTTAGGCAATGAGCAGTTCTTC
cdr3_aa: CASSALALGNEQFF

clone_size: -
j_call: TRBJ2-1
d_call: -
v_call: TRBV18
cdr3_nt: TGTGCCAGCTCACCGGGCACTGCAAATGAGCAGCTCTTC
cdr3_aa: CASSPGTANEQLF

clone_size: -
j_call: TRBJ1-4
d_call: -
v_call: TRBV20-1
cdr3_nt: TGCAGTGCTAGCGCGGTTGAAAAACTGTTTTTT
cdr3_aa: CSASAVEKLFF

clone_size: -
j_call: TRBJ2-2
d_call: TRBD1
v_call: TRBV27
cdr3_nt: TGTGCCAGCAGTTTTCGACAGGGATTAACCACCGGGGAGCTGTTTTTT
cdr3_aa: CASSFRQGLTTGELFF

clone_size: -
j_call: TRBJ2-3
d_call: -
v_call: TRBV21-1
cdr3_nt: TGTGCCAGGGCCCGATATTTCCTTGTGGCAGATACGCAGTATTTT
cdr3_aa: CARARYFLVADTQYF

clone_size: -
j_call: TRBJ1-2
d_call: -
v_call: TRBV11-3
cdr3_nt: TGTGCCAGCAGCTTAGCCCGGGGGAAGGGTAACTATGGCTACACCTTC
cdr3_aa: CASSLARGKGNYGYTF

clone_size: -
j_call: TRBJ2-6
d_call: -
v_call: TRBV2
cdr3_nt: TGTGCCAGCACTTACAGCTCTGGGGCCAACGTCCTGACTTTC
cdr3_aa: CASTYSSGANVLTF

clone_size: -
j_call: TRBJ2-7
d_call: -
v_call: TRBV29-1
cdr3_nt: TGCAGCGTTGAAGGGGGTAAGGGCTACGAGCAGTACTTC
cdr3_aa: CSVEGGKGYEQYF

clone_size: once
j_call: TRBJ2-5
d_call: -
v_call: TRBV20-1
cdr3_nt: TGCAGTGCTAAGCAAGAGACCCAGTACTTC
cdr3_aa: CSAKQETQYF

clone_size: -
j_call: TRBJ2-2
d_call: -
v_call: TRBV30
cdr3_nt: TGTGCCTGGAGAACCGGGACCCTTAAGAACACCGGGGAGCTGTTTTTT
cdr3_aa: CAWRTGTLKNTGELFF

clone_size: -
j_call: TRBJ2-5
d_call: -
v_call: TRBV18
cdr3_nt: TGTGTCAGCTCACCAGGGGAGACCCAGTACTTC
cdr3_aa: CVSSPGETQYF

clone_size: -
j_call: TRBJ1-1
d_call: TRBD1
v_call: TRBV2
cdr3_nt: TGTGCCAGCAGAGGACAGGTGAACACTGAAGCTTTCTTT
cdr3_aa: CASRGQVNTEAFF